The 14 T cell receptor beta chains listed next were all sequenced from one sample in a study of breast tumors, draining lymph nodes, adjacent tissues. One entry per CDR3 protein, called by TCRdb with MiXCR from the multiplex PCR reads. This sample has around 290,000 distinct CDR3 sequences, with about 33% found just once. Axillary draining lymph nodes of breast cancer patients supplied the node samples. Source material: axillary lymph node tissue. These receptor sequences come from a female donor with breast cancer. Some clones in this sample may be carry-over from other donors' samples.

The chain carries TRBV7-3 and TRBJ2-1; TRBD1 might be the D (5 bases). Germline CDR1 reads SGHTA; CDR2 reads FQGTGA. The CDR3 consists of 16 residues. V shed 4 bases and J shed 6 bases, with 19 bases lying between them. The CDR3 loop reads CASSSAAGPLSNEQFF. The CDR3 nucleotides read TGTGCCAGCAGCTCGGCCGCAGGGCCTCTTTCCAATGAGCAGTTCTTC. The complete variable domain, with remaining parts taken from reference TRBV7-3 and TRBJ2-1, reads GAGVSQTPSNKVTEKGKYVELRCDPISGHTALYWYRQSLGQGPEFLIYFQGTGAADDSGLPNDRFFAVRPEGSVSTLKIQRTERGDSAVYLCASSSAAGPLSNEQFFGPGTRLTVL.

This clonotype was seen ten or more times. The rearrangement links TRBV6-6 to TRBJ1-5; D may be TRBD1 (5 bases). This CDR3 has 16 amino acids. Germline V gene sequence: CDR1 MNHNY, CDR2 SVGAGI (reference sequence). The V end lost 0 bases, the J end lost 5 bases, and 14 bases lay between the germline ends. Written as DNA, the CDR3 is TGTGCCAGCAGTTACTCGATAAGGGTGGGGGATCAGCCCCAGCATTTT. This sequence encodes CASSYSIRVGDQPQHF.

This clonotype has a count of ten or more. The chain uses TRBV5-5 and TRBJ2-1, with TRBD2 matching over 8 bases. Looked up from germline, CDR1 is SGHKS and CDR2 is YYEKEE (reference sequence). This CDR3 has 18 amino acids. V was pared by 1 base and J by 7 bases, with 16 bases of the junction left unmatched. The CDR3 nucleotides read TGTGCCAGCAGCTTGCTCTCCCCCCCCAGCGGGAGCGGTAATGAGCAGTTCTTC. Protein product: CASSLLSPPSGSGNEQFF. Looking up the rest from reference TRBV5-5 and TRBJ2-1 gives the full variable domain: DAGVTQSPTHLIKTRGQQVTLRCSPISGHKSVSWYQQVLGQGPQFIFQYYEKEERGRGNFPDRFSARQFPNYSSELNVNALLLGDSALYLCASSLLSPPSGSGNEQFFGPGTRLTVL.

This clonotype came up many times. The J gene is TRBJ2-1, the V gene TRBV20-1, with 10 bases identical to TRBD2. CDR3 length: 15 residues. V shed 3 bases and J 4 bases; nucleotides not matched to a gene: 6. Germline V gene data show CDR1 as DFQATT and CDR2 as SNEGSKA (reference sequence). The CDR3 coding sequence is TGCAGTGCTAGTAGGGGACTAGCGCTTTACAATGAGCAGTTCTTC. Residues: CSASRGLALYNEQFF.

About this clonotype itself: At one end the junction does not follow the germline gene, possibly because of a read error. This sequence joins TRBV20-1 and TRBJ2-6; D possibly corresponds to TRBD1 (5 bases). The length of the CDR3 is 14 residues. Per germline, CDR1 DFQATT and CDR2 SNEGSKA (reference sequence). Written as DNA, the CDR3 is TGCAGTGCTAGAGGGGATGGTGGGGCCACCGTCCTGACTTTC. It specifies CSARGDGGATVLTF.

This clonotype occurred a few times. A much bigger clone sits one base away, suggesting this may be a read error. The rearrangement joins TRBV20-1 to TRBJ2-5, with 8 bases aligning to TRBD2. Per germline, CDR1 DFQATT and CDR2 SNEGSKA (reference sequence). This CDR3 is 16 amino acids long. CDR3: CSARTTTSGRRETRYF. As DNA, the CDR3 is TGCAGTGCTAGGACTACAACTAGCGGCCGCCGAGAGACCCGGTACTTC.

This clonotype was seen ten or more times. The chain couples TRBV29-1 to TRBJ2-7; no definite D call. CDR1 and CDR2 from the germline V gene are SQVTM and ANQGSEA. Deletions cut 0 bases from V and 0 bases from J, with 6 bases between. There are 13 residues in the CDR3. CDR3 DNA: TGCAGCGTTGAAGATATCCGCTCCTACGAGCAGTACTTC. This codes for CSVEDIRSYEQYF.

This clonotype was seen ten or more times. CDR3 sequence: CASSRGGTSGIYEQYF. The DNA of the CDR3 is TGTGCCAGCAGCCGAGGCGGGACTAGCGGGATCTACGAGCAGTACTTC. V and J are TRBV14 and TRBJ2-7, with TRBD2 identical over 13 bases. The CDR3 consists of 16 residues. V was pared by 4 bases and J by 3 bases, with 6 bases of the junction left unmatched. The germline V gene has CDR1 SGHDN and CDR2 FVKESK.

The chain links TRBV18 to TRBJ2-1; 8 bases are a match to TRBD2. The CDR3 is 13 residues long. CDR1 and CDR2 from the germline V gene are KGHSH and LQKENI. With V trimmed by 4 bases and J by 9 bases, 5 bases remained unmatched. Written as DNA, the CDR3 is TGTGCCAGCTCACTGGGACTAGTAGCTGAGCAGTTCTTC. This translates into CASSLGLVAEQFF. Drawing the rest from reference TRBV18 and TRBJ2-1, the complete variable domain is NAGVMQNPRHLVRRRGQEARLRCSPMKGHSHVYWYRQLPEEGLKFMVYLQKENIIDESGMPKERFSAEFPKEGPSILRIQQVVRGDSAAYFCASSLGLVAEQFFGPGTRLTVL.

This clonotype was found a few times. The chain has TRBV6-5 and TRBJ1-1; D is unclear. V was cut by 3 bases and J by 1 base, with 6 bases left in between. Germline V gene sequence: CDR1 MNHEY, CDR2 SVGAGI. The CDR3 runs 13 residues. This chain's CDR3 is CASSYLGNTEAFF. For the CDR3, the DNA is TGTGCCAGCAGTTATTTGGGGAACACTGAAGCTTTCTTT.

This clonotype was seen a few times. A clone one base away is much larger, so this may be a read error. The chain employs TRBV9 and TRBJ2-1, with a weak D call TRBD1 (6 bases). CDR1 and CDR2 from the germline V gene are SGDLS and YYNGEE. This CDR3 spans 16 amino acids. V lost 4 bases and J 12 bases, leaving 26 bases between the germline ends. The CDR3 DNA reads TGTGCCAGCAGCACTCGACAGGTTAGAGGCACGCGGGCGCAGTTCTTC. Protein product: CASSTRQVRGTRAQFF.

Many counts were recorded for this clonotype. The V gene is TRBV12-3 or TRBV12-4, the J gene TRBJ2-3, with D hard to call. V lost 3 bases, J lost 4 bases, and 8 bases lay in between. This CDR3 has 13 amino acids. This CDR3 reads CASSFLMADTQYF. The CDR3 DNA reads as TGTGCCAGCAGTTTTCTCATGGCAGATACGCAGTATTTT.

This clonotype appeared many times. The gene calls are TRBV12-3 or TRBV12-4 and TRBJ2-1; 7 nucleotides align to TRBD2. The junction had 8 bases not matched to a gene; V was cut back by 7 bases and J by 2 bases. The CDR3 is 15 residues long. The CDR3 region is CASKLEGGAYNEQFF. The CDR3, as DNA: TGTGCCAGCAAACTCGAGGGAGGGGCCTACAATGAGCAGTTCTTC.

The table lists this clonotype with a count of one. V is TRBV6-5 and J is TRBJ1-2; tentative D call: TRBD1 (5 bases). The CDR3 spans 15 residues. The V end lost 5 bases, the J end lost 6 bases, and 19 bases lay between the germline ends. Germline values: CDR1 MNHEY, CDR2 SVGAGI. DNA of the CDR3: TGTGCCAGCAGTCACGACACCGGGACGGGTGATGGCTACACCTTC. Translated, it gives CASSHDTGTGDGYTF.